This T cell receptor beta chain derives from a study of blood T cell repertoires in COVID-19. Study information: The samples span acute and convalescent COVID-19 from the United States, Italy and Spain. Sample material is recorded as cDNA or gDNA derived from T cells, B-cell-depleted T cells, or PBMCs.

As processed by the authors: It was from reference gene primer amplification that nucleated cell counts were estimated. Produced via immunoSEQ multiplex PCR; TCRdb's table is partial and in-frame only. V and J calls and clone size are as listed in that table; D and trimming were resolved from the DNA. The table shows 100,000 to 150,000 clones, with more than 70% occurring only once. The sample taken for sequencing was peripheral blood. This receptor was obtained from a woman of 80 years or more with acute or convalescent COVID-19.

DNA of the CDR3: TGTGCCAGCAGTTACTCGTCTCCCGGGGAGCAGTACTTC. Amino acid sequence: CASSYSSPGEQYF. The chain uses TRBV6-5 and TRBJ2-7; D remains ambiguous. Trimming stripped 0 bases from V and 7 bases from J, with 10 bases between. The CDR3 covers 13 residues. The germline V gene has CDR1 MNHEY and CDR2 SVGAGI.